These T cell receptor beta chains were read from a single sample in a study of cytomegalovirus exposure and HLA in healthy donors. Libraries were prepared by immunoSEQ multiplex PCR; TCRdb keeps only in-frame clonotypes and omits some of them. The table lists some 130,000 clones, around 80% of them singletons, with 6.5% in the top ten. The sequencing input was PBMCs. These receptor sequences come from a man aged 35-49 years in good health and CMV-seropositive. CDR3s include the opening cysteine and the closing phenylalanine or tryptophan. The D gene is left open where the match is weak. Clone sizes are given selectively: once, few, many, or a class where the clone is expanded.

j_gene,v_gene,abundance,d_gene,CDR3aa,CDR3nt
TRBJ1-3,TRBV4-1,NA,TRBD1,CASSRDTGDRGGNTIYF,TGCGCCAGCAGCCGAGATACAGGGGATAGGGGAGGAAACACCATATATTTT
TRBJ1-2,TRBV2,NA,NA,CASIPERDYGYTF,TGTGCCAGCATCCCCGAGAGGGACTATGGCTACACCTTC
TRBJ2-1,TRBV7-3,few,TRBD1,CASSVDREVEQFF,TGTGCCAGCAGCGTAGACAGGGAAGTTGAGCAGTTCTTC
TRBJ1-4,TRBV7-2,NA,TRBD1,CASSSGTGDEKLFF,TGTGCCAGCAGCTCCGGGACAGGGGATGAAAAACTGTTTTTT
TRBJ1-4,TRBV5-1,NA,NA,CASSPGAGANEKLFF,TGCGCCAGCAGCCCAGGGGCGGGAGCTAATGAAAAACTGTTTTTT
TRBJ1-1,TRBV5-4,few,TRBD1,CASSFWTGAEAFF,TGTGCCAGCAGCTTTTGGACAGGAGCTGAAGCTTTCTTT
TRBJ2-2,TRBV18,NA,NA,CASSPRRGQNTGELFF,TGTGCCAGCTCACCACGGAGGGGGCAGAACACCGGGGAGCTGTTTTTT
TRBJ1-4,TRBV4-1,few,TRBD1,CAVQGGNEKLFF,TGCGCCGTCCAGGGGGGTAATGAAAAACTGTTTTTT
TRBJ1-1,TRBV27,NA,NA,CASSFSSPTGHLNTEAFF,TGTGCCAGCAGTTTTTCCTCCCCCACAGGGCACCTAAACACTGAAGCTTTCTTT
TRBJ1-1,TRBV5-1,NA,TRBD1,CASSPRQGRDTEAFF,TGCGCCAGCAGCCCACGACAGGGGAGGGACACTGAAGCTTTCTTT
TRBJ2-7,TRBV15,NA,TRBD1,CATSRVDRGPAYEQYF,TGTGCCACCAGCAGAGTCGATAGGGGGCCTGCCTACGAGCAGTACTTC
TRBJ1-3,TRBV5-4,NA,NA,CASSLAQAGDFGNTIYF,TGTGCCAGCAGCTTGGCCCAAGCAGGGGATTTTGGAAACACCATATATTTT
TRBJ1-2,TRBV28,few,TRBD1,CASTTGTGRRDGYTF,TGTGCCAGCACCACTGGGACAGGCCGTCGGGATGGCTACACCTTC
TRBJ2-2,TRBV5-1,NA,NA,CASSLGDYTGELFF,TGCGCCAGCAGCTTGGGGGACTACACCGGGGAGCTGTTTTTT
TRBJ1-4,TRBV7-9,NA,TRBD1,CASSYGQGREKPFF,TGTGCCAGCAGCTACGGACAGGGACGAGAAAAACCGTTTTTT
TRBJ1-5,TRBV19,NA,TRBD1,CASSITFTGGYQPQHF,TGTGCCAGTAGTATCACGTTCACAGGGGGGTATCAGCCCCAGCATTTT
TRBJ2-7,TRBV5-6,NA,TRBD1,CASSPPGQEYEQYF,TGTGCCAGCAGCCCTCCGGGACAGGAGTACGAGCAGTACTTC
TRBJ2-3,TRBV5-4,NA,TRBD2,CASSLDRSSGRQDTQYF,TGTGCCAGCAGCTTGGATAGGTCTAGCGGGAGACAAGATACGCAGTATTTT
TRBJ2-7,TRBV5-1,NA,TRBD2,CASSLDTSGSYEQYF,TGCGCCAGCAGCTTGGATACTAGCGGGAGTTACGAGCAGTACTTC
TRBJ1-4,TRBV19,NA,NA,CASSIGQGEEKLFF,TGTGCCAGTAGTATAGGGCAGGGTGAGGAAAAACTGTTTTTT
TRBJ1-1,TRBV5-5,few,NA,CASSLDPYSNTEAFF,TGTGCCAGCAGCTTGGACCCGTACTCAAACACTGAAGCTTTCTTT
TRBJ1-2,TRBV7-7,NA,TRBD1,CASSNWDRVTLDGYTF,TGTGCCAGCAGCAATTGGGACAGAGTGACGCTCGATGGCTACACCTTC
TRBJ1-3,TRBV6-6,NA,TRBD1,CASSQTGVNTIYF,TGTGCCAGCAGTCAGACAGGGGTGAACACCATATATTTT
TRBJ1-2,TRBV2,NA,TRBD1,CASSKGAAFAF,TGTGCCAGCAGCAAGGGGGCGGCCTTCGCCTTC
TRBJ2-3,TRBV7-3,NA,TRBD2,CASSYLAGAVDTQYF,TGTGCCAGCAGCTATCTAGCGGGAGCGGTAGATACGCAGTATTTT
TRBJ2-7,TRBV28,NA,NA,CASRPTQYEQYF,TGTGCCAGCAGACCCACACAGTACGAGCAGTACTTC
TRBJ1-5,TRBV4-1,NA,NA,CASSQDEWAGEYHQPQHF,TGCGCCAGCAGCCAAGATGAGTGGGCAGGGGAATACCATCAGCCCCAGCATTTT
TRBJ2-2,TRBV5-5,once,TRBD1,CASSPGQGLRGELFF,TGTGCCAGCAGCCCGGGACAGGGATTACGGGGGGAGCTGTTTTTT
TRBJ1-5,TRBV27,NA,NA,CASSLAASGTINQPQHF,TGTGCCAGCAGTTTGGCGGCCAGCGGGACAATTAATCAGCCCCAGCATTTT
TRBJ2-3,TRBV19,NA,TRBD2,CASSTPGLGGADTQYF,TGTGCCAGTAGTACCCCGGGACTAGGAGGGGCAGATACGCAGTATTTT
TRBJ2-1,TRBV11-2,NA,NA,CASSFVREVNEQFF,TGTGCCAGCAGCTTTGTCAGGGAAGTCAATGAGCAGTTCTTC
TRBJ1-1,TRBV7-8,NA,NA,CASIETGKGEAFF,TGTGCCAGCATCGAGACAGGAAAGGGGGAAGCTTTCTTT
TRBJ2-5,TRBV29-1,NA,NA,CSVDARRGETQYF,TGCAGCGTTGATGCCAGGAGGGGAGAGACCCAGTACTTC
TRBJ1-5,TRBV5-6,NA,NA,CASSTRTEGNQPQHF,TGTGCCAGCAGCACCCGGACAGAGGGCAATCAGCCCCAGCATTTT
TRBJ2-1,TRBV19,NA,NA,CASSWSITPYNEQFF,TGTGCCAGTAGTTGGTCTATAACCCCCTACAATGAGCAGTTCTTC
TRBJ1-1,TRBV7-8,NA,NA,CASSLAANTEAFF,TGTGCCAGCAGCTTAGCAGCGAACACTGAAGCTTTCTTT
TRBJ2-7,TRBV14,NA,NA,CASSPRRSSYEQYF,TGTGCCAGCAGCCCCCGACGGAGCTCCTACGAGCAGTACTTC
TRBJ1-2,TRBV4-2,NA,NA,CASSQDRGKDYGYTF,TGTGCCAGCAGCCAAGACCGGGGGAAGGACTATGGCTACACCTTC
TRBJ2-4,TRBV11-2,NA,TRBD2,CASSSTPGPGGSKNIQYF,TGTGCCAGCAGCTCAACACCGGGACCCGGGGGGTCCAAAAACATTCAGTACTTC
TRBJ2-7,TRBV2,NA,NA,CASNRGYSYEQYF,TGTGCCAGCAATAGGGGGTACTCCTACGAGCAGTACTTC
TRBJ2-2,TRBV6-5,NA,NA,CASSYYTSVGELFF,TGTGCCAGCAGTTACTACACCAGCGTCGGGGAGCTGTTTTTT
TRBJ2-7,TRBV5-4,NA,TRBD1,CASSPTGTGVYEQYF,TGTGCCAGCAGCCCAACCGGGACAGGGGTATACGAGCAGTACTTC
TRBJ1-4,TRBV10-2,NA,NA,CASSEVGATNEKLFF,TGCGCCAGCAGTGAGGTGGGAGCAACTAATGAAAAACTGTTTTTT
TRBJ1-2,TRBV9,NA,NA,CASSVGGARGYTF,TGTGCCAGCAGCGTCGGGGGGGCTCGGGGCTACACCTTC